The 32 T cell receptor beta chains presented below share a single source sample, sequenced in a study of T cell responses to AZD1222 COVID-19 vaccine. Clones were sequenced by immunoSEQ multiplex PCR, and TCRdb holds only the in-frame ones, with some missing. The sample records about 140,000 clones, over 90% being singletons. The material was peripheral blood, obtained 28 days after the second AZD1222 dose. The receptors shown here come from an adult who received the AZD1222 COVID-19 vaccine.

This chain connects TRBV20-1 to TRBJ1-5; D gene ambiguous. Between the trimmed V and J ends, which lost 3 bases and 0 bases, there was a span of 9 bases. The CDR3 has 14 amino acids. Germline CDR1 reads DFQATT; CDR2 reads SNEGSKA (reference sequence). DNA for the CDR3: TGCAGTGCTAGTAACGGGATTAGCAATCAGCCCCAGCATTTT. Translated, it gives CSASNGISNQPQHF.

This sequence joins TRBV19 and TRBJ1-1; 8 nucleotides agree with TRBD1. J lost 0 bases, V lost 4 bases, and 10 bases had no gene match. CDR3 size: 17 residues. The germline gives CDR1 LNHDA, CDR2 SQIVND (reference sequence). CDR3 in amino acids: CASSREGTGPVNTEAFF. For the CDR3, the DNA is TGTGCCAGTAGTAGGGAGGGGACAGGCCCCGTGAACACTGAAGCTTTCTTT.

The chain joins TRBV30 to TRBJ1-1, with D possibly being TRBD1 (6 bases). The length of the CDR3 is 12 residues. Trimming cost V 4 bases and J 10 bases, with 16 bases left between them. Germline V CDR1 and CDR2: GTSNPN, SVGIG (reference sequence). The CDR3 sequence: CAWTSGGARAFF. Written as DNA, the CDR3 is TGTGCCTGGACTTCGGGGGGGGCTAGAGCTTTCTTT.

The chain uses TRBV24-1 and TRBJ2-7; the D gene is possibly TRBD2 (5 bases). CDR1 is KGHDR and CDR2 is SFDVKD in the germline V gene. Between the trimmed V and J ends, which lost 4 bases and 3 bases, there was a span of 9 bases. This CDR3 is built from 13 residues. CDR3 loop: CATSEPGYYEQYF. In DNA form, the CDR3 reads TGTGCCACCAGTGAGCCGGGATACTACGAGCAGTACTTC.

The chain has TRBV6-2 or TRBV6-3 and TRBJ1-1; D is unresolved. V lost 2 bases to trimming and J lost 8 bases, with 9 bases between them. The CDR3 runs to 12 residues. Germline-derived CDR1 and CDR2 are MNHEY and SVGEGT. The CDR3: CASSYPPVEAFF. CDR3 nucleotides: TGTGCCAGCAGTTACCCGCCAGTGGAAGCTTTCTTT.

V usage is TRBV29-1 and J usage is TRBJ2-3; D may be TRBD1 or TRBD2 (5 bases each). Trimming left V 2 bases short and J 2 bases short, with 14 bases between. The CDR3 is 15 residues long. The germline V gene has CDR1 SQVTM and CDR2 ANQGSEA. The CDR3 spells CSVEFPGRPTDTQYF. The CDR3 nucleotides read TGCAGCGTTGAATTCCCGGGACGTCCCACAGATACGCAGTATTTT.

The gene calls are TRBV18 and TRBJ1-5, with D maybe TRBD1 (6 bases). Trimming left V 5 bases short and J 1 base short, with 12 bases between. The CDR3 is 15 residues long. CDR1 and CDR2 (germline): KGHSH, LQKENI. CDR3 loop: CASSIQGGSNQPQHF. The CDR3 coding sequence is TGTGCCAGCTCAATACAGGGTGGGAGCAATCAGCCCCAGCATTTT. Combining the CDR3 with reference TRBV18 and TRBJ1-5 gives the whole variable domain NAGVMQNPRHLVRRRGQEARLRCSPMKGHSHVYWYRQLPEEGLKFMVYLQKENIIDESGMPKERFSAEFPKEGPSILRIQQVVRGDSAAYFCASSIQGGSNQPQHFGDGTRLSIL.

The chain's CDR3 is CAISESTGTGDGYTF. Written as DNA, the CDR3 is TGTGCCATCAGTGAGTCGACAGGGACAGGGGATGGCTACACCTTC. The chain joins TRBV10-3 to TRBJ1-2; 10 bases are a match to TRBD1. The junction had 4 bases not matched to a gene; V was cut back by 0 bases and J by 6 bases. Germline CDR1 and CDR2: ENHRY and SYGVKD. The CDR3 extends over 15 amino acids.

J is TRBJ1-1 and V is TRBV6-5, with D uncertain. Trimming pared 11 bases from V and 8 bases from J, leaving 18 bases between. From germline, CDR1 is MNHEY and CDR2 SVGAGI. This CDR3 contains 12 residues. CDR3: CAASLKAAEAFF. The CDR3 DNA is TGTGCCGCGTCCTTAAAAGCGGCCGAAGCTTTCTTT.

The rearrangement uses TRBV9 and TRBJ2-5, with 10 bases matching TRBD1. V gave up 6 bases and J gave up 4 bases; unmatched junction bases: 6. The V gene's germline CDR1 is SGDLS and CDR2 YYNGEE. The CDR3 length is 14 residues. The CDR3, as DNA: TGTGCCAGCACCAAGGGGGACAGGGGAGAGACCCAGTACTTC. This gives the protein CASTKGDRGETQYF.

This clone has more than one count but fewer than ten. In DNA form, the CDR3 reads TGTGCCAGCAGTGAAGGGTGGAATGAGCAGTTCTTC. It translates to CASSEGWNEQFF. This rearrangement joins TRBV6-1 to TRBJ2-1; D is ambiguous. Germline CDR1 reads MNHNS; CDR2 reads SASEGT. The CDR3 has 12 residues. The ends were cut back, 1 base at V and 7 bases at J, with 5 bases in the middle.

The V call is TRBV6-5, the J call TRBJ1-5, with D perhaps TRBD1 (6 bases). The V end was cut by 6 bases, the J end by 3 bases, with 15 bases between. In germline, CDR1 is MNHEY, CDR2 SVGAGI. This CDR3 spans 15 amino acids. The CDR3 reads CASRPYGQPNQPQHF. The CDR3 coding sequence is TGTGCCAGCAGACCCTATGGACAGCCCAATCAGCCCCAGCATTTT.

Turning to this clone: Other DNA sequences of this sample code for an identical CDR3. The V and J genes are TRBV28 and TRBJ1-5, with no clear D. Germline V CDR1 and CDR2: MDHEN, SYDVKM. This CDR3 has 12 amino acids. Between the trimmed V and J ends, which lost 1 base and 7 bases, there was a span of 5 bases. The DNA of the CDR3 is TGTGCCAGCAGTTTATTAGGACAGCCCCAGCATTTT. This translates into CASSLLGQPQHF. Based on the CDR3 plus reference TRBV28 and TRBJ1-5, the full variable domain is DVKVTQSSRYLVKRTGEKVFLECVQDMDHENMFWYRQDPGLGLRLIYFSYDVKMKEKGDIPEGYSVSREKKERFSLILESASTNQTSMYLCASSLLGQPQHFGDGTRLSIL.

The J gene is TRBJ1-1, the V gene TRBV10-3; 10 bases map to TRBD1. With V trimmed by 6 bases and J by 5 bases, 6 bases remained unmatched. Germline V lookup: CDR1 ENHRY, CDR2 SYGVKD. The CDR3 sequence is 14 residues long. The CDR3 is CAIRGGQGYTEAFF. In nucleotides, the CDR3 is TGTGCCATCAGGGGGGGACAGGGGTATACTGAAGCTTTCTTT.

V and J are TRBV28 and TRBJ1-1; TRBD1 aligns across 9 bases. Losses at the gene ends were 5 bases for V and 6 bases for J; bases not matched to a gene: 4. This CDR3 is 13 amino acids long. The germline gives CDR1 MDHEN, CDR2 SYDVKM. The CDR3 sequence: CASSLHRGPEAFF. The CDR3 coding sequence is TGTGCCAGCAGTCTACACAGGGGGCCTGAAGCTTTCTTT.

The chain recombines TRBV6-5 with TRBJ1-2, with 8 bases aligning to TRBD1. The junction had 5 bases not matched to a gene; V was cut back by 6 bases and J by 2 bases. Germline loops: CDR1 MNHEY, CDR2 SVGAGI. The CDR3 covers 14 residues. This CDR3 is CASRTRGRNYGYTF. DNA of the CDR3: TGTGCCAGCAGAACCAGGGGGCGCAACTATGGCTACACCTTC.

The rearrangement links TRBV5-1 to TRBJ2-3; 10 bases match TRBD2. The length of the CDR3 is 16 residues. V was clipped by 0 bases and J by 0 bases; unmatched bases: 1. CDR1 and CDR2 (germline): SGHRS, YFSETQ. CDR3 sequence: CASSLGAGGSTDTQYF. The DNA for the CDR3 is TGCGCCAGCAGCTTGGGAGCGGGAGGGAGCACAGATACGCAGTATTTT.

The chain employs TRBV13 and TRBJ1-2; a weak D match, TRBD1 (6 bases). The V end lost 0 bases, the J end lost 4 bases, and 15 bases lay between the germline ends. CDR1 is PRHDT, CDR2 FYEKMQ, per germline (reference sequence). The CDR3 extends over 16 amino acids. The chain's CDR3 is CASSLGRTGFGYGYTF. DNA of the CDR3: TGTGCCAGCAGCTTAGGTCGTACAGGGTTTGGCTATGGCTACACCTTC.

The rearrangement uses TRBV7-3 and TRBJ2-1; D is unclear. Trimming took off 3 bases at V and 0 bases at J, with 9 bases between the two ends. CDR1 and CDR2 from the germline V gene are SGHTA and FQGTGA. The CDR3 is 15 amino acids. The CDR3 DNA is TGTGCCAGCAGCTTGACTCGGAGCTCCTACAATGAGCAGTTCTTC. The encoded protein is CASSLTRSSYNEQFF.

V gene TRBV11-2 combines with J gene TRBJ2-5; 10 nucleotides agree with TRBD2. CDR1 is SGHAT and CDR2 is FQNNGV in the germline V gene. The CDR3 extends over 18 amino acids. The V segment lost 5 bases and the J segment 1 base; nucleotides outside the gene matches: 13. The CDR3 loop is CASSIRYGLAEFQETQYF. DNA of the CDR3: TGTGCCAGCAGCATACGATATGGACTAGCGGAGTTCCAAGAGACCCAGTACTTC.

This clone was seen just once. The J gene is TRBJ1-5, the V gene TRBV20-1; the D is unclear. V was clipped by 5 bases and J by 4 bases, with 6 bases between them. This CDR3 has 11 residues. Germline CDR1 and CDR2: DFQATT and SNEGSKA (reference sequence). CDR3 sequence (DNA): TGCAGTGCTTCCTTTAATCAGCCCCAGCATTTT. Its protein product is CSASFNQPQHF.

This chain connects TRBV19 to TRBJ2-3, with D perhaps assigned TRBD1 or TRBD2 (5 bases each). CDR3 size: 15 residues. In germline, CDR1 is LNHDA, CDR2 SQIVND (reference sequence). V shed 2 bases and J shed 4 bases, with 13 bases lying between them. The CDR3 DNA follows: TGTGCCAGTAGTATATGGGGGACGGTGTCAGATACGCAGTATTTT. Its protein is CASSIWGTVSDTQYF.

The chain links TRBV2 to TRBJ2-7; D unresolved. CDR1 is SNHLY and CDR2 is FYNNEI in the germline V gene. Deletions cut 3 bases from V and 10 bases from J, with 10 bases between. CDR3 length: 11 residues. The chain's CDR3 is CASSDQVIQYF. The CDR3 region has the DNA TGTGCCAGCAGTGATCAGGTGATACAGTACTTC.

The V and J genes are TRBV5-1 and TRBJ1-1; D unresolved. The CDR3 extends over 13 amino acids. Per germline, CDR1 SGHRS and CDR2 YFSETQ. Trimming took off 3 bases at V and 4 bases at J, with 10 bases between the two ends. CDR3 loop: CASSSPGLTEAFF. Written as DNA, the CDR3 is TGCGCCAGCAGCTCACCCGGACTCACTGAAGCTTTCTTT.

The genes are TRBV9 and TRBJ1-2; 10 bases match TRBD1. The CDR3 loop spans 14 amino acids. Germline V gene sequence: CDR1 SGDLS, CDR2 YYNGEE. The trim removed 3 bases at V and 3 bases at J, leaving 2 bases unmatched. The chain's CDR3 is CASSDGQGDYGYTF. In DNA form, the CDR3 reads TGTGCCAGCAGCGATGGACAGGGGGACTATGGCTACACCTTC.

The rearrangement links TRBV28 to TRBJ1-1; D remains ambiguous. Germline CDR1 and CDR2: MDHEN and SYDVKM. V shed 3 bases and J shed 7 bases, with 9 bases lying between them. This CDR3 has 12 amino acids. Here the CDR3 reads CASSFEGSEAFF. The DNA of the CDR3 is TGTGCCAGCAGTTTCGAGGGCAGTGAAGCTTTCTTT.

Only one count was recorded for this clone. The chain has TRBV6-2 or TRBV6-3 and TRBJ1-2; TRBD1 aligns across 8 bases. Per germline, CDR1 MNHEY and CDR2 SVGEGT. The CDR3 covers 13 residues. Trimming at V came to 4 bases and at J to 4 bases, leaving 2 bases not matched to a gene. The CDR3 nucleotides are TGTGCCAGCAGTTGGGACAGGCTCTATGGCTACACCTTC. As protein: CASSWDRLYGYTF.

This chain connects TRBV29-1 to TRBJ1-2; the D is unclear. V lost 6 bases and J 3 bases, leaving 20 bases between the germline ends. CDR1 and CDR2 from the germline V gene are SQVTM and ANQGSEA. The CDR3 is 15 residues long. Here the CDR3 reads CSVINRAGKYYGYTF. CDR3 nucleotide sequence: TGCAGCGTAATAAACCGGGCCGGCAAGTACTATGGCTACACCTTC.

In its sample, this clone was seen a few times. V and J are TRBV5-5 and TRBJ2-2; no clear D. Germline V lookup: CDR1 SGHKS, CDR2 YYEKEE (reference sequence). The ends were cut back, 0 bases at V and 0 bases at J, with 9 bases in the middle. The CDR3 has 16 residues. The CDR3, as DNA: TGTGCCAGCAGCTTGGCTGTCAACCCGAACACCGGGGAGCTGTTTTTT. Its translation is CASSLAVNPNTGELFF.

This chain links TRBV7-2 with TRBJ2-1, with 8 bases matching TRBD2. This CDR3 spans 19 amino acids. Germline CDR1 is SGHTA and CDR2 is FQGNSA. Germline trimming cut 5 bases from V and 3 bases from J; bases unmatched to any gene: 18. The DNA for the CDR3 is TGTGCCAGCAGCCCCCGGGGGGGCTCAAGCTATAAGGTCTACAATGAGCAGTTCTTC. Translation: CASSPRGGSSYKVYNEQFF.

CDR3 in DNA: TGTGCCAGCAGGACGGACCTCTACGAGCAGTACTTC. It specifies CASRTDLYEQYF. V and J are TRBV28 and TRBJ2-7; D not resolved. This CDR3 contains 12 residues. Trimming shortened V by 6 bases and J by 3 bases, and 9 bases separated the two germline ends. CDR1 and CDR2 from the germline V gene are MDHEN and SYDVKM.

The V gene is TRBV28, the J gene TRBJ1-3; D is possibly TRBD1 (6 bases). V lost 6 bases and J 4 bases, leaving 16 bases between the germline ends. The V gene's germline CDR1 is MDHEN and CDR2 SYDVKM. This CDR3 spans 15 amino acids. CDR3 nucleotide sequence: TGTGCCAGCAGAGTCCCCGGACAGAAGGGAAACACCATATATTTT. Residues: CASRVPGQKGNTIYF.